The 19 T cell receptor beta chains below all came from one sample that was sequenced in a study of beta chain features in type 1 diabetes. All of the isolated RNA was reverse transcribed, so expressed TCRB transcripts were sequenced. The protocol was immunoSEQ multiplex PCR, while the TCRdb copy is restricted to in-frame clones and leaves out a portion. The repertoire holds under 450,000 clones, with around 13% as singletons. Sequences were obtained from naive CD4+ T cells from blood. The receptors were gathered from a man aged 25-45 years in good health.

This clone was counted a few times. The identical CDR3 is also encoded by other nucleotide sequences in the sample. The J gene is TRBJ2-5, the V gene TRBV7-2; no clear D. The germline CDR1 and CDR2 sequences are SGHTA and FQGNSA. The CDR3 runs 12 residues. The V end lost 3 bases, the J end lost 2 bases, and 4 bases lay between the germline ends. The CDR3 region has the DNA TGTGCCAGCAGCTTTTCACAAGAGACCCAGTACTTC. Protein product: CASSFSQETQYF.

The chain recombines TRBV5-4 with TRBJ2-5, with 8 bases identical to TRBD2. V dropped 4 bases and J dropped 1; count of bases not matched to a gene: 9. Germline CDR1 SGHNT, CDR2 YYREEE (reference sequence). CDR3 length: 16 residues. CDR3 sequence reads: CASSPQRSGGQETQYF. The CDR3 bases are TGTGCCAGCAGCCCTCAGCGGAGCGGGGGCCAAGAGACCCAGTACTTC.

The CDR3 loop is CASSAEQGASTDTQYF. As DNA, the CDR3 is TGTGCCAGCAGCGCGGAACAGGGGGCTAGCACAGATACGCAGTATTTT. The V gene is TRBV5-4, the J gene TRBJ2-3, with 9 positions matching TRBD1. V dropped 4 bases and J dropped 0; count of bases not matched to a gene: 6. The CDR3 has 16 amino acids. The germline CDR1 and CDR2 sequences are SGHNT and YYREEE (reference sequence).

The sample holds a few counts of this clone. The chain couples TRBV27 to TRBJ1-2, with D possibly being TRBD1 (6 bases). CDR1 and CDR2 from the germline V gene are MNHEY and SMNVEV (reference sequence). V shed 7 bases and J shed 5 bases, with 26 bases lying between them. This CDR3 has 17 amino acids. CDR3 region: CASTSGQGTRGRYGYTF. The CDR3 DNA reads TGTGCCAGCACCTCGGGACAAGGGACCCGAGGCCGGTATGGCTACACCTTC.

The chain joins TRBV19 to TRBJ2-5; TRBD1 agrees at 7 bases. J lost 3 bases, V lost 6 bases, and 4 bases had no gene match. Per germline, CDR1 LNHDA and CDR2 SQIVND (reference sequence). The CDR3 runs to 13 residues. CDR3 in amino acids: CASRHRGKETQYF. CDR3 bases: TGTGCCAGTAGACACAGGGGTAAAGAGACCCAGTACTTC.

In its sample, this clone was seen once. This rearrangement joins TRBV2 to TRBJ2-1; 7 bases align to TRBD2. CDR1 and CDR2 (germline): SNHLY, FYNNEI. CDR3 length: 11 amino acids. Germline trimming cut 6 bases from V and 12 bases from J; bases unmatched to any gene: 5. The CDR3 reads CASRRLAGQFF. In DNA form, the CDR3 reads TGTGCCAGCAGGAGACTAGCAGGGCAGTTCTTC.

This clone was detected a few times. V gene TRBV14 combines with J gene TRBJ2-5; no clear D gene. This CDR3 has 14 amino acids. V was clipped by 1 base and J by 2 bases, with 8 bases between them. Germline V gives CDR1 SGHDN, CDR2 FVKESK. The CDR3 nucleotides are TGTGCCAGCAGCCAAGTTGACTTTCAAGAGACCCAGTACTTC. As protein: CASSQVDFQETQYF.

The chain combines TRBV11-2 with TRBJ2-1; D is unclear. V lost 0 bases, J lost 0 bases, and 12 bases lay in between. The germline V gene has CDR1 SGHAT and CDR2 FQNNGV. The length of the CDR3 is 17 residues. CDR3 bases: TGTGCCAGCAGCTTAGAATTGGCTGTCAGCTCCTACAATGAGCAGTTCTTC. Translated, it gives CASSLELAVSSYNEQFF.

There are a few counts of this clone. V is TRBV15 and J is TRBJ2-7; tentative D call: TRBD1 (5 bases). Germline CDR1 and CDR2: LNHNV and YYDKDF (reference sequence). The germline V and J ends were trimmed by 0 bases and 7 bases, with 7 bases remaining between them. There are 12 residues in the CDR3. CDR3 DNA sequence: TGTGCCACCAGCAGAGATAAGGGGGAGCAGTACGTC. This sequence encodes CATSRDKGEQYV.

This clone was seen at least ten times. This chain connects TRBV14 to TRBJ2-1; TRBD2 matches at 7 bases. The junction had 8 bases not matched to a gene; V was cut back by 5 bases and J by 7 bases. Germline values: CDR1 SGHDN, CDR2 FVKESK. The CDR3 runs 14 residues. The CDR3 nucleotides are TGTGCCAGCAGCATGACGCGGGGGAGAAATGAGCAGTTCTTC. Amino acid sequence: CASSMTRGRNEQFF. The full variable domain, completed using reference TRBV14 and TRBJ2-1, is EAGVTQFPSHSVIEKGQTVTLRCDPISGHDNLYWYRRVMGKEIKFLLHFVKESKQDESGMPNNRFLAERTGGTYSTLKVQPAELEDSGVYFCASSMTRGRNEQFFGPGTRLTVL.

Details on this clone: The junction and the germline gene differ at one end; a read error may be behind it. The chain uses TRBV4-1 and TRBJ2-3; tentative D call: TRBD2 (5 bases). CDR1 and CDR2 (germline): MGHRA, YSYEKL. The CDR3 extends over 17 amino acids. In DNA, the CDR3 is TGCGCCAGCAGCCAAGAGTTTCAGCTAGCCTCCACAAATACGCAGTATTTT. Its translation: CASSQEFQLASTNTQYF.

The rearrangement links TRBV5-1 to TRBJ2-2, with unresolved D. Germline CDR1 SGHRS, CDR2 YFSETQ. This CDR3 is built from 15 residues. V was cut by 0 bases and J by 4 bases, with 10 bases left in between. CDR3 in DNA: TGCGCCAGCAGCTTGGAGGCAGTCCGCACCGGGGAGCTGTTTTTT. Its protein product is CASSLEAVRTGELFF.

This clone showed up just a few times. The V gene is TRBV4-3, the J gene TRBJ1-3; 9 bases map to TRBD1. CDR1 and CDR2 (germline): LGHNA, YSLEER. The CDR3 covers 17 residues. V gave up 0 bases and J gave up 4 bases; unmatched junction bases: 7. The CDR3 here is CASSQDFTGGYGNTIYF. Here the CDR3 DNA reads TGCGCCAGCAGCCAAGATTTTACAGGGGGCTACGGAAACACCATATATTTT.

This clone was detected a few times. The chain recombines TRBV5-1 with TRBJ2-2; TRBD1 aligns across 7 bases. V dropped 4 bases and J dropped 4; count of bases not matched to a gene: 7. Germline V lookup: CDR1 SGHRS, CDR2 YFSETQ. The CDR3 runs 15 residues. Here the CDR3 reads CASSRIGTATGELFF. CDR3 bases: TGCGCCAGCAGCCGTATAGGGACAGCCACCGGGGAGCTGTTTTTT.

The genes are TRBV4-3 and TRBJ2-5; 8 bases agree with TRBD1. From germline, CDR1 is LGHNA and CDR2 YSLEER. The CDR3 sequence is 15 residues long. After removal of 0 bases from V and 7 bases from J, the junction contained 7 bases not matched to a gene. CDR3 in amino acids: CASSQEARGRVTQYF. As DNA, the CDR3 is TGCGCCAGCAGCCAAGAAGCCAGGGGGCGAGTGACCCAGTACTTC.

This clone was counted a few times. The CDR3: CASAAGGADTQYF. The CDR3 DNA is TGCGCCAGCGCCGCCGGCGGGGCAGATACGCAGTATTTT. The rearrangement uses TRBV4-3 and TRBJ2-3; possible D gene TRBD2, 6 bases. This CDR3 contains 13 residues. Per the germline V gene, CDR1 is LGHNA and CDR2 is YSLEER. V was cut by 8 bases and J by 4 bases, with 13 bases left in between.

The chain is built from TRBV10-3 and TRBJ2-7, with D possibly being TRBD1 or TRBD2 (7 bases each). Trimming pared 4 bases from V and 3 bases from J, leaving 19 bases between. This CDR3 is 16 amino acids long. CDR1 and CDR2 (germline): ENHRY, SYGVKD. CDR3 DNA: TGTGCCATCAGTGCAGGGGGGGCAGGCCTTAACTACGAGCAGTACGTC. It translates to CAISAGGAGLNYEQYV.

The sample holds a few counts of this clone. This chain connects TRBV14 to TRBJ2-7; TRBD2 matches 7 bases. Germline V gene data show CDR1 as SGHDN and CDR2 as FVKESK. There are 14 residues in the CDR3. The CDR3 region is CASSQGGGSSEQYV. CDR3 DNA: TGTGCCAGCAGCCAAGGGGGGGGTTCCTCCGAGCAGTACGTC.

The table lists this clone with many counts. The genes are TRBV15 and TRBJ2-5; possibly TRBD2 for D (5 bases). The CDR3 has 14 amino acids. V was pared by 1 base and J by 4 bases, with 10 bases between. CDR1 is LNHNV, CDR2 YYDKDF, per germline (reference sequence). The DNA of the CDR3 is TGTGCCACCAGCAGAGGGGAGACGCGAGAGACCCAGTACTTC. This gives the protein CATSRGETRETQYF.